A single sample gave rise to the 3 T cell receptor beta chains below, sequenced in a study of shared clonotypes between healthy human individuals. Generated by immunoSEQ multiplex PCR, the TCRdb table keeps only in-frame clones and is missing some. The sample yields a few million clones, more than 90% seen once. The sequenced sample consisted of naive CD4+ T cells sorted from blood. Indicated subset: CD45RA+ positively selected. The source is a young man in good health.

This sequence joins TRBV19 and TRBJ1-4, with D maybe TRBD1 (5 bases). The CDR3 is 17 residues long. Germline V CDR1 and CDR2: LNHDA, SQIVND (reference sequence). The V and J ends lost 3 bases and 3 bases respectively, with 17 bases between them. DNA for the CDR3: TGTGCCAGTAGTATTCAACGGACGGGGGGGTCTAATGAAAAACTGTTTTTT. Protein: CASSIQRTGGSNEKLFF.

The chain uses TRBV4-1 and TRBJ1-6; 7 bases map to TRBD1. Germline-derived CDR1 and CDR2 are MGHRA and YSYEKL. The CDR3 runs 19 residues. With V trimmed by 0 bases and J by 0 bases, 8 bases remained unmatched. The CDR3 DNA is TGCGCCAGCAGCCAAGATCAAGGGGGCCCCTACTCCTATAATTCACCCCTCCACTTT. Translated: CASSQDQGGPYSYNSPLHF.

The V gene is TRBV6-4, the J gene TRBJ1-4; no firm D call. Per germline, CDR1 MRHNA and CDR2 SNTAGT. Trimming took off 0 bases at V and 6 bases at J, with 11 bases between the two ends. The CDR3 runs 15 residues. The CDR3 region is CASSDSRPVDEKLFF. The CDR3 DNA reads as TGTGCCAGCAGTGACTCTCGACCAGTTGATGAAAAACTGTTTTTT.